This TCR beta chain is drawn from a study of tumor-infiltrating lymphocytes in localized non-small cell lung cancer. CDR1 and CDR2 (germline): SSHAT, FNYEAQ (reference sequence). Losses at the gene ends were 2 bases for V and 7 bases for J; bases not matched to a gene: 3. The CDR3 runs to 14 residues. Sequencing used immunoSEQ multiplex PCR; TCRdb keeps in-frame clones, though not all of them. The table includes approximately 6,900 clones, roughly 70% detected once. Sequencing was done on a sample of lung tumor tissue. The J gene is TRBJ2-3, the V gene TRBV7-7, with 10 bases that match TRBD2. The sequence was obtained from a human donor with non-small cell lung cancer. This CDR3 reads CASSLQAGGHTQYF. In nucleotides, the CDR3 is TGTGCCAGCAGCTTACAAGCGGGGGGGCATACGCAGTATTTT.